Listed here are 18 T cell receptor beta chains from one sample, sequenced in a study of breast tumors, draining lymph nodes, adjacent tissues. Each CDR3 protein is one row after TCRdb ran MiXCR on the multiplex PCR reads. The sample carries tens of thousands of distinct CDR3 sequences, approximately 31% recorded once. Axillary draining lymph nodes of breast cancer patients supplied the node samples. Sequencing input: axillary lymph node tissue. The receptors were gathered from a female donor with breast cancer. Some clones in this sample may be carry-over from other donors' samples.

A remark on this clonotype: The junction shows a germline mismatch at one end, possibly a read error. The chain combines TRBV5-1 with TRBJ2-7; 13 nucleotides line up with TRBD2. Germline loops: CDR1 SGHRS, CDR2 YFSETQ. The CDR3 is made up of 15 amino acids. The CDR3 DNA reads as TGTGCCAGCAGCGCTGGGACTAGCGGGACGTTTGAGCAGTACTTC. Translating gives CASSAGTSGTFEQYF.

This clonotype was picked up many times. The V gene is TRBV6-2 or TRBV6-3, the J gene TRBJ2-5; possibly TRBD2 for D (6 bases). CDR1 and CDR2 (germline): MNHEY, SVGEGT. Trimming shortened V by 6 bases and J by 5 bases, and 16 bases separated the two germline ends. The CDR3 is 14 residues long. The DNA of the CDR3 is TGTGCCAGCAGCCAGGGACTCCTGGGGGAGACCCAGTACTTC. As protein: CASSQGLLGETQYF.

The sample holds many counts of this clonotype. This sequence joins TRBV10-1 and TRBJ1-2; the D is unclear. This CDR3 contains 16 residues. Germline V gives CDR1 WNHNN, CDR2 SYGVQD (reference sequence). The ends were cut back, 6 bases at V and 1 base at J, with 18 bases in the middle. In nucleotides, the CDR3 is TGCGCCAGCAGCGGGCCCGAGACACCTTATAACTATGGCTACACCTTC. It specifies CASSGPETPYNYGYTF.

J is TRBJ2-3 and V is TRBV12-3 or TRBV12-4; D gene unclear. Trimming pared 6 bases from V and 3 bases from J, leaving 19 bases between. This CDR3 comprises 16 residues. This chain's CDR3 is CASSKTQKEGTDTQYF. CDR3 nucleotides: TGTGCCAGCAGCAAGACCCAGAAGGAAGGGACAGATACGCAGTATTTT.

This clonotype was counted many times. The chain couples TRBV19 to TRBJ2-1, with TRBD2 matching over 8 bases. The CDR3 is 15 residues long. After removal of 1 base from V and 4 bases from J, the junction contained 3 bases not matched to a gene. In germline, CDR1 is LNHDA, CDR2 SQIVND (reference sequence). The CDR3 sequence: CASSIGTSGYNEQFF. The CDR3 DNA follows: TGTGCCAGTAGTATAGGTACTAGCGGTTACAATGAGCAGTTCTTC. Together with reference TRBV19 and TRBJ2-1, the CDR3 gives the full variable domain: DGGITQSPKYLFRKEGQNVTLSCEQNLNHDAMYWYRQDPGQGLRLIYYSQIVNDFQKGDIAEGYSVSREKKESFPLTVTSAQKNPTAFYLCASSIGTSGYNEQFFGPGTRLTVL.

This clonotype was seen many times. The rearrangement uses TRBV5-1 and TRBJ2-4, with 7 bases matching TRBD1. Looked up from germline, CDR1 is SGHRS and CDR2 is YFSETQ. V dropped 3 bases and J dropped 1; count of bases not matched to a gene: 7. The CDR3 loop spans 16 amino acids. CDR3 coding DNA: TGCGCCAGCAGCTGGGAACAGGGGAACGCCAAAAACATTCAGTACTTC. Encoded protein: CASSWEQGNAKNIQYF.

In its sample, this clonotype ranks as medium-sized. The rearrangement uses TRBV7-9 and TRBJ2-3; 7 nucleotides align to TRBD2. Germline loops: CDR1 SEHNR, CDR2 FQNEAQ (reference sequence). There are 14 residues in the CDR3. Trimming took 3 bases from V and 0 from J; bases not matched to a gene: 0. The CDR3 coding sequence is TGTGCCAGCAGCTTCGGGGGGAGCACAGATACGCAGTATTTT. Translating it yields CASSFGGSTDTQYF.

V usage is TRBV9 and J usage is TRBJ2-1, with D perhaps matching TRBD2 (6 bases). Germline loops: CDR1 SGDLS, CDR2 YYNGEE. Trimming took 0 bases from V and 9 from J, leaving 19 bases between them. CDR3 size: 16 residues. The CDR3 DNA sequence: TGTGCCAGCAGCGTAGATGGAGGGAGTAAGGCCACTGAGCAGTTCTTC. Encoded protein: CASSVDGGSKATEQFF.

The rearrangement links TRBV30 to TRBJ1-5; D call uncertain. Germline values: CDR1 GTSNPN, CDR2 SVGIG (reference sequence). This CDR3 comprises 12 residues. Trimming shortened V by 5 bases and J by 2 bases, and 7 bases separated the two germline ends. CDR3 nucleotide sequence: TGTGCCTGGCGAAGGGGCAATCAGCCCCAGCATTTT. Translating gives CAWRRGNQPQHF. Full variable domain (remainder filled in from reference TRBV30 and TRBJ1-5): SQTIHQWPATLVQPVGSPLSLECTVEGTSNPNLYWYRQAAGRGLQLLFYSVGIGQISSEVPQNLSASRPQDRQFILSSKKLLLSDSGFYLCAWRRGNQPQHFGDGTRLSIL.

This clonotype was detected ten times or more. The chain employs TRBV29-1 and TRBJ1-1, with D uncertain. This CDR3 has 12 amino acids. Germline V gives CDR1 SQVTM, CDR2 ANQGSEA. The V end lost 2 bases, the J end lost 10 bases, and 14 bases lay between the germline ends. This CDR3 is CSVESLGSLAFF. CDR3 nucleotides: TGCAGCGTTGAAAGTCTGGGGAGCTTAGCTTTCTTT.

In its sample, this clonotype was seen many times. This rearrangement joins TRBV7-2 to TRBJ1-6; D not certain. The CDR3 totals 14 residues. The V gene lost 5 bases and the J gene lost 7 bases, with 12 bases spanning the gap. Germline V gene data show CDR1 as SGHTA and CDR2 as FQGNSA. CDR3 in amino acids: CASSPGYRNSPLHF. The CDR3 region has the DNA TGTGCCAGCAGCCCCGGGTACCGGAATTCACCCCTCCACTTT.

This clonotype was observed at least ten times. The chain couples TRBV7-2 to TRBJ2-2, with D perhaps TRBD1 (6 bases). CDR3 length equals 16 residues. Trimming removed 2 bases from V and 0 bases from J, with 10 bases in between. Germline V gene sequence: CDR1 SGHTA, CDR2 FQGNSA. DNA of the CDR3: TGTGCCAGCAGCTTACGGACAGATGCGAACACCGGGGAGCTGTTTTTT. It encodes CASSLRTDANTGELFF.

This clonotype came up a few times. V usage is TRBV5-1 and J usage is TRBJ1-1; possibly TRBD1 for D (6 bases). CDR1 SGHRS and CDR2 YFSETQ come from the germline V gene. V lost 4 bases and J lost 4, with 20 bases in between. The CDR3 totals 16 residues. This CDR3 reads CASSALSGGAGTEAFF. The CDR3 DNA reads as TGCGCCAGCAGCGCCCTTTCGGGGGGCGCGGGCACTGAAGCTTTCTTT.

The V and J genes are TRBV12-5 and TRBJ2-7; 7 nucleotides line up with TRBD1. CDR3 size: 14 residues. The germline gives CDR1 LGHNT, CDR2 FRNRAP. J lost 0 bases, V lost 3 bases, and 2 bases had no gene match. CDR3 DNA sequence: TGTGCTAGTGGTTTAGGGGACAGCTCCTACGAGCAGTACTTC. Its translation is CASGLGDSSYEQYF.

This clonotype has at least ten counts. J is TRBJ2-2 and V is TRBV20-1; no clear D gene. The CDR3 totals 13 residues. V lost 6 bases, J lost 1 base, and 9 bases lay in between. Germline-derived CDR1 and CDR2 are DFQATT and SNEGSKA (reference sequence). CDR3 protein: CSAILRNTGELFF. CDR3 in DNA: TGCAGTGCGATACTACGGAACACCGGGGAGCTGTTTTTT.

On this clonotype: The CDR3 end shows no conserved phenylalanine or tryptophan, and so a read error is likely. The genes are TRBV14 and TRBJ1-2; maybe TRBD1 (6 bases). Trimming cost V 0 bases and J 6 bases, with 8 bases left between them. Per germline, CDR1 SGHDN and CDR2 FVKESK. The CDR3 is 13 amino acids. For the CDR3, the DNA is TGTGCCAGCAGCCAAGACAGGGGCCATGGCTACACCTCC. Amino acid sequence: CASSQDRGHGYTS.

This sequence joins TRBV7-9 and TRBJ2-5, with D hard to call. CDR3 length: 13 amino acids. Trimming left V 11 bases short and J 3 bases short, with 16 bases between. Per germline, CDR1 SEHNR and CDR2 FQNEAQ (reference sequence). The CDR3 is CAGRSSAKETQYF. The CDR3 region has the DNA TGTGCCGGCCGCTCCTCCGCCAAAGAGACCCAGTACTTC.

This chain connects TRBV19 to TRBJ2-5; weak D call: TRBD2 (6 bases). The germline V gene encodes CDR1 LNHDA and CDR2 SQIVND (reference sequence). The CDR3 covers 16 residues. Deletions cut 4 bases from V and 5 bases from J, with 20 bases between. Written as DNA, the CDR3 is TGTGCCAGTAGTACCCCTCGCGGGAACAGGTTGGAGACCCAGTACTTC. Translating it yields CASSTPRGNRLETQYF.